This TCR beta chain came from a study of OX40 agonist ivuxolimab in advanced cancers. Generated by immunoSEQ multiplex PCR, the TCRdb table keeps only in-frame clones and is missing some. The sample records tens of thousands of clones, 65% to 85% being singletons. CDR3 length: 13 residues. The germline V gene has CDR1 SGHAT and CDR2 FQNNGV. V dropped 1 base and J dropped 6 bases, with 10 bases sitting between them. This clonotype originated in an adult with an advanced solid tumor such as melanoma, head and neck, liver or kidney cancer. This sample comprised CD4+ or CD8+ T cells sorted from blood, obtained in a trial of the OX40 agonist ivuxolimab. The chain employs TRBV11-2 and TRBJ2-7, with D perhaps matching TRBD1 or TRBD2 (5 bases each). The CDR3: CASSLVTGTEQYF. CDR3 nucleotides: TGTGCCAGCAGCTTAGTAACGGGGACCGAGCAGTACTTC.